This T cell receptor beta chain was observed in a study of T-cell reconstitution after alpha-beta-depleted transplantation in children. Findings of the study overall: Recipient T cells and thymic progenitors that survived were the source of the high TCRbeta diversity seen at day 60 in some patients. Reports say that about two months after transplant, the alpha-beta T cells came out of several hundred graft clones that had expanded.

Preparation of the TCRbeta library involved a method that used unique molecular identifiers. One entry per CDR3 protein results from TCRdb running MiXCR on the PCR reads. The sample shows about 250,000 distinct CDR3 sequences, roughly 25% of them seen only once. Note on this clonotype: Its antigen is undetermined. Being one base from a much bigger clone, this may be a read error.

There are 14 residues in the CDR3. Germline V gene lookup returns CDR1 DFQATT and CDR2 SNEGSKA (reference sequence). Here the sequenced sample was PBMCs, mostly from graft donor cells, taken 360 days after TCRalphabeta/CD19-depleted stem cell transplant. The source of this sequence is a female patient aged 2 to 10 who had a stem cell transplant for congenital amegakaryocytic thrombocytopenia, so the T cells may come from the graft donor. This sequence joins TRBV20-1 and TRBJ2-1; a possible D gene is TRBD2 (6 bases). CDR3 nucleotide sequence: TGCAGTGCTGATAGCGGAAGCTCCTACAATGAGCACTTCTTC. Its translation: CSADSGSSYNEHFF.